A single sample is the source of the 27 T cell receptor beta chains below, sequenced in a study of lung T cells in sarcoidosis with Löfgren's syndrome. TCRdb independently ran MiXCR on the reads; one entry per CDR3 protein. This sample yields about 19,000 distinct CDR3 sequences, of which over 20% are seen a single time; 0.75% to 0.95% belongs to the top ten. What was sequenced was CD4+ T cells from bronchoalveolar lavage. The receptor source for this set is a human donor with sarcoidosis (Löfgren's syndrome or another form), or a control subject (not recorded which).

A word on this clonotype: Possible read error: a much larger clone is one base away. The CDR3 carries no conserved terminal phenylalanine or tryptophan, so it likely arises from a read error. This sequence joins TRBV28 and TRBJ2-1; TRBD2 matches 7 bases. The CDR3 spans 15 residues. Looked up from germline, CDR1 is MDHEN and CDR2 is SYDVKM. Trimming at V came to 6 bases and at J to 5 bases, leaving 10 bases not matched to a gene. The CDR3 sequence is CASSGGGFEDNEQFS. CDR3 bases: TGTGCCAGCAGCGGGGGAGGGTTCGAGGACAATGAGCAGTTCTCC.

This clonotype was seen many times. This CDR3 is CASRRAGSMSNEQFF. Here the CDR3 DNA reads TGTGCCAGCAGAAGAGCGGGAAGCATGTCCAATGAGCAGTTCTTC. The chain uses TRBV2 and TRBJ2-1; 7 nucleotides match TRBD2. Trimming took 6 bases from V and 6 from J; bases not matched to a gene: 11. Germline V gives CDR1 SNHLY, CDR2 FYNNEI. This CDR3 contains 15 residues.

This clonotype was found many times. The chain carries TRBV7-2 and TRBJ2-3; TRBD1 aligns across 8 bases. The CDR3 contains 15 residues. Germline V lookup: CDR1 SGHTA, CDR2 FQGNSA. V dropped 3 bases and J dropped 2; count of bases not matched to a gene: 4. CDR3 nucleotide sequence: TGTGCCAGCAGCTTCGACAGGGGTCCCACAGATACGCAGTATTTT. Protein sequence: CASSFDRGPTDTQYF.

This clonotype is judged medium-sized (0.01 to 0.1%). The chain carries TRBV27 and TRBJ1-1; no clear D gene. Trimming took off 2 bases at V and 5 bases at J, with 9 bases between the two ends. The CDR3 totals 13 residues. Germline values: CDR1 MNHEY, CDR2 SMNVEV (reference sequence). CDR3 nucleotides: TGTGCCAGCAGTTTACGGGGAGGGACTGAAGCTTTCTTT. This encodes CASSLRGGTEAFF.

The sample holds many counts of this clonotype. This chain links TRBV28 with TRBJ1-1; D possibly corresponds to TRBD1 (5 bases). The CDR3 consists of 15 residues. The V end was cut by 3 bases, the J end by 5 bases, with 16 bases between. Germline loops: CDR1 MDHEN, CDR2 SYDVKM. CDR3 coding DNA: TGTGCCAGCAGTTTGGGTGGAGGGGCGCGAACTGAAGCTTTCTTT. Encoded protein: CASSLGGGARTEAFF.

This clonotype was seen a single time. A much larger clone is a single base away; this may be a read error. The gene calls are TRBV6-2 or TRBV6-3 and TRBJ1-1; 7 nucleotides agree with TRBD1. Germline lookup yields CDR1 MNHEY and CDR2 SVGEGT. The CDR3 runs 12 residues. This CDR3 reads CASSFRGSEACF. As DNA, the CDR3 is TGTGCCAGCAGTTTCAGGGGGTCTGAAGCTTGCTTT.

This clonotype was seen many times. CDR3 coding DNA: TGTGCCACTCAAAGGCCGGGAGGGCCATGGGAGCAGTTCTTC. Translating it yields CATQRPGGPWEQFF. J is TRBJ2-1 and V is TRBV10-3, with 8 nucleotides matching TRBD2. CDR3 size: 14 residues. V lost 10 bases to trimming and J lost 10 bases; unmatched junction nucleotides: 15. The germline V gene encodes CDR1 ENHRY and CDR2 SYGVKD.

This clonotype was detected many times. The V call is TRBV12-3 or TRBV12-4, the J call TRBJ2-1; 14 nucleotides match TRBD2. V lost 0 bases, J lost 10 bases, and 5 bases stayed unmatched. This CDR3 is built from 16 residues. CDR3 DNA sequence: TGTGCCAGCAGTTTAGCGCAGGGACTAGCGGGGGCCGAGCAGTTCTTC. Translated: CASSLAQGLAGAEQFF.

The chain carries TRBV11-1 and TRBJ2-3, with D tentatively TRBD2 (5 bases). Germline CDR1 and CDR2: SGHAT and FQDESV (reference sequence). The CDR3 is 18 residues long. V gave up 5 bases and J gave up 0 bases, with 21 bases separating them. In DNA, the CDR3 is TGTGCCAGCAGCAGGGATTTCGGACTGGCATCCAGCACAGATACGCAGTATTTT. It encodes CASSRDFGLASSTDTQYF. The complete variable domain, with remaining parts taken from reference TRBV11-1 and TRBJ2-3, reads EAEVAQSPRYKITEKSQAVAFWCDPISGHATLYWYRQILGQGPELLVQFQDESVVDDSQLPKDRFSAERLKGVDSTLKIQPAELGDSAMYLCASSRDFGLASSTDTQYFGPGTRLTVL.

The sample holds many counts of this clonotype. The chain carries TRBV6-2 or TRBV6-3 and TRBJ2-7, with TRBD2 matching over 7 bases. V shed 3 bases, J shed 4 bases, and the junction held 9 bases outside the gene matches. Per germline, CDR1 MNHEY and CDR2 SVGEGT. There are 15 residues in the CDR3. The CDR3 loop is CASSYASGHNYEQYF. CDR3 DNA: TGTGCCAGCAGTTATGCTAGCGGTCACAATTACGAGCAGTACTTC.

Notes on this clonotype: The conserved phenylalanine or tryptophan is not found at the CDR3 terminus, so this likely reflects a read error. V usage is TRBV18 and J usage is TRBJ1-1; TRBD1 aligns across 7 bases. The CDR3 is made up of 14 amino acids. Germline CDR1 and CDR2: KGHSH and LQKENI. The V gene end was trimmed by 3 bases and the J gene end by 1 base; junction bases not matched to a gene: 2. The CDR3 region is CASSPGTANTEAFL. The CDR3 region has the DNA TGTGCCAGCTCACCCGGGACAGCGAACACTGAAGCTTTCCTT.

A note on this clonotype: A much bigger clone sits one base away, suggesting this may be a read error. V is TRBV11-3 and J is TRBJ2-1, with D unresolved. Germline lookup yields CDR1 SGHNT and CDR2 YENEEA. The CDR3 has 13 amino acids. Trimming pared 4 bases from V and 7 bases from J, leaving 11 bases between. CDR3 DNA: TGTGCCAGCAGCTCAGCAGTCCAGAATGAGCAGTTCTTC. Its protein is CASSSAVQNEQFF.

Comment on this clonotype: One base away lies a much larger clone, so this may be a sequencing read error. V usage is TRBV7-3 and J usage is TRBJ2-1, with 9 nucleotides matching TRBD2. The CDR3 extends over 14 amino acids. The germline V gene encodes CDR1 SGHTA and CDR2 FQGTGA. CDR3: CASSSSGTYNKQFF. DNA for the CDR3: TGTGCCAGCAGCTCTAGCGGGACCTACAATAAGCAGTTCTTC.

As to this clonotype: A much larger clone is a single base away; this may be a read error. The chain's CDR3 is CTSSLGRVIGQPQHF. For the CDR3, the DNA is TGTACCAGCAGTTTAGGCAGGGTTATAGGTCAGCCCCAGCATTTT. V gene TRBV12-3 or TRBV12-4 combines with J gene TRBJ1-5; TRBD1 is a possible D gene (5 bases). This CDR3 is built from 15 residues.

This clonotype is termed medium-sized. V gene TRBV27 combines with J gene TRBJ2-7, with 9 bases that match TRBD1. Germline-derived CDR1 and CDR2 are MNHEY and SMNVEV (reference sequence). The CDR3 extends over 15 amino acids. V dropped 3 bases and J dropped 3; count of bases not matched to a gene: 6. CDR3 coding DNA: TGTGCCAGCAGTTTCTATGGACAGGGGAGCTACGAGCAGTACTTC. It translates to CASSFYGQGSYEQYF.

This clonotype was detected a few times. Germline is not matched at one junction end, which may reflect a read error. The chain combines TRBV19 with TRBJ2-1; 9 bases line up with TRBD2. CDR1 is LNHDA and CDR2 is SQIVND in the germline V gene (reference sequence). CDR3 size: 12 residues. For the CDR3, the DNA is TGTGCCAGTAGTAAGGATAGCGGGAGTCGCCTCTTC. It codes for CASSKDSGSRLF.

This clonotype was counted at least ten times. The chain is built from TRBV28 and TRBJ2-5, with D perhaps assigned TRBD1 or TRBD2 (5 bases each). In germline, CDR1 is MDHEN, CDR2 SYDVKM. Trimming shortened V by 4 bases and J by 1 base, and 13 bases separated the two germline ends. This CDR3 is 15 amino acids long. CDR3 nucleotides: TGTGCCAGCAGTTCTCTGGGACGGATCCAAGAGACCCAGTACTTC. It translates to CASSSLGRIQETQYF.

This clonotype qualifies as medium-sized (0.01 to 0.1%). The genes are TRBV27 and TRBJ2-5, with D possibly TRBD2 on 5 matching bases. Germline V CDR1 and CDR2: MNHEY, SMNVEV (reference sequence). This CDR3 contains 15 residues. The V gene lost 8 bases and the J gene lost 2 bases, with 18 bases spanning the gap. CDR3 coding DNA: TGTGCCAGCCGTGGGTGGGCGGGTAAACAAGAGACCCAGTACTTC. Its translation is CASRGWAGKQETQYF.

J is TRBJ1-5 and V is TRBV12-3 or TRBV12-4; D is possibly TRBD1 (5 bases). V was shortened by 6 bases and J by 15 bases, with 18 bases between the two germline ends. The CDR3 extends over 12 amino acids. The CDR3 nucleotides are TGTGCCAGCAGGGGGCAGGGTTATTTTTCGCATTTT. This encodes CASRGQGYFSHF.

Remarks on this clonotype: Lacking the conserved final phenylalanine or tryptophan, this CDR3 likely reflects a read error. This chain links TRBV24-1 with TRBJ2-5, with 12 positions matching TRBD2. With V trimmed by 3 bases and J by 0 bases, 4 bases remained unmatched. The CDR3 loop spans 17 amino acids. The germline CDR1 and CDR2 sequences are KGHDR and SFDVKD. The CDR3 nucleotides read TGTGCCACCAGTGATCCCGGACTAGCGGGGTACCAAGAGACCCAGTACTCC. This translates into CATSDPGLAGYQETQYS.

This clonotype was counted only a few times. V is TRBV19 and J is TRBJ2-7; D is uncertain. The CDR3 is 13 residues long. The V end lost 6 bases, the J end lost 2 bases, and 11 bases lay between the germline ends. Germline CDR1 is LNHDA and CDR2 is SQIVND (reference sequence). The CDR3 DNA follows: TGTGCCAGTAGAGTAGACGGACCCTACGAGCAGTACTTC. It codes for CASRVDGPYEQYF.

This clonotype was seen many times. The chain couples TRBV12-3 or TRBV12-4 to TRBJ2-5, with D unresolved. The CDR3 contains 15 residues. V gave up 3 bases and J gave up 3 bases, with 14 bases separating them. The CDR3 region has the DNA TGTGCCAGCAGTTTCAACGGGCGACGGGAAGAGACCCAGTACTTC. This translates into CASSFNGRREETQYF.

Of note for this clonotype: Just one base apart from a much larger clone, this may be a read error. The chain couples TRBV20-1 to TRBJ2-7, with 9 positions matching TRBD1. There are 13 residues in the CDR3. Germline V CDR1 and CDR2: DFQATT, SNEGSKA (reference sequence). The CDR3 is CGARTGVFNEQYF. CDR3 DNA: TGCGGTGCCCGGACAGGGGTCTTCAACGAGCAGTACTTC.

With respect to this clonotype: This may stem from a read error, because a much larger clone lies one nucleotide away. A read error is likely, as this CDR3 ends without the conserved phenylalanine or tryptophan. This chain links TRBV7-2 with TRBJ2-7; D call uncertain. Per the germline V gene, CDR1 is SGHTA and CDR2 is FQGNSA. V lost 2 bases and J 4 bases, leaving 15 bases between the germline ends. This CDR3 is built from 15 residues. CDR3 residues: CASSLSPQSRYEQYI. For the CDR3, the DNA is TGTGCCAGCAGCTTAAGCCCACAGTCCAGGTACGAGCAGTACATC.

This clonotype was seen at least ten times. This sequence joins TRBV7-2 and TRBJ2-7, with 8 positions matching TRBD1. V shed 4 bases and J 2 bases; nucleotides not matched to a gene: 4. Germline V CDR1 and CDR2: SGHTA, FQGNSA. The CDR3 sequence is 14 residues long. DNA of the CDR3: TGTGCCAGCAGCTCGCGGACAGGGCCCTACGAGCAGTACTTC. The encoded protein is CASSSRTGPYEQYF.

This clonotype was detected ten times or more. The V gene is TRBV4-1, the J gene TRBJ2-7; D is undetermined. The CDR3 length is 14 residues. Germline V gene data show CDR1 as MGHRA and CDR2 as YSYEKL. The germline V and J ends were trimmed by 2 bases and 4 bases, with 12 bases remaining between them. CDR3 sequence (DNA): TGCGCCAGCAGCCAAATCCCAATGGTGTACGAGCAGTACTTC. Translated: CASSQIPMVYEQYF.

This clonotype has ten or more counts. This chain uses TRBV20-1 with TRBJ2-7; the D is unclear. V dropped 6 bases and J dropped 3 bases, with 9 bases sitting between them. The CDR3 spans 11 residues. CDR1 is DFQATT and CDR2 is SNEGSKA in the germline V gene (reference sequence). The CDR3 sequence: CSALDLYEQYF. CDR3 in DNA: TGCAGTGCCCTGGACCTCTACGAGCAGTACTTC.